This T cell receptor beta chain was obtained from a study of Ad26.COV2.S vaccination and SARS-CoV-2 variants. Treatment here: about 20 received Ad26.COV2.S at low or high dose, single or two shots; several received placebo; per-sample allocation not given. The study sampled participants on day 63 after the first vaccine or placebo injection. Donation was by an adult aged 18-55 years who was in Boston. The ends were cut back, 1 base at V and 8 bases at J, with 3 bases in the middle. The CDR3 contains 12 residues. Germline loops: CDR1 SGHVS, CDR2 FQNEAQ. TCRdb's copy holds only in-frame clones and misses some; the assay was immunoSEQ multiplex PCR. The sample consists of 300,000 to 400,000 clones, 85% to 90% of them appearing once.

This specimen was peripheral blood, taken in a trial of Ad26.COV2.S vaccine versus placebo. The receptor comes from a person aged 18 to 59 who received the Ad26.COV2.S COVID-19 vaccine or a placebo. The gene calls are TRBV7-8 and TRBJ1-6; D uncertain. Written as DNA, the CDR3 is TGTGCCAGCAGCTTAGAGGATTCACCCCTCCACTTT. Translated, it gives CASSLEDSPLHF.